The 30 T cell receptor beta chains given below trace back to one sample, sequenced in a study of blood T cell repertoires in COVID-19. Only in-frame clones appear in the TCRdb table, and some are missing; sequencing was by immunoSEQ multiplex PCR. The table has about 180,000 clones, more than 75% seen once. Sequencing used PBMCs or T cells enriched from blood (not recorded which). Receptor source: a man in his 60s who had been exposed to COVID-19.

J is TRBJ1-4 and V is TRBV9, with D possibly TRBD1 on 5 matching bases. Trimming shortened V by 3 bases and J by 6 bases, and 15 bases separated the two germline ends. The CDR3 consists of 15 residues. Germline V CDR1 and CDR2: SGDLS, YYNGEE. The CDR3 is CASSGQTTSDEKLFF. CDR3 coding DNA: TGTGCCAGCAGCGGACAGACAACGTCTGATGAAAAACTGTTTTTT.

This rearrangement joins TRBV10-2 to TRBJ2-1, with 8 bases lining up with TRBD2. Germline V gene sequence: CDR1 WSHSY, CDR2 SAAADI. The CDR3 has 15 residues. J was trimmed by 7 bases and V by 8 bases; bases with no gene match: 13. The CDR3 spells CASGLVAGSWNEQFF. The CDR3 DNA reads TGCGCCAGCGGGCTTGTAGCGGGAAGTTGGAATGAGCAGTTCTTC.

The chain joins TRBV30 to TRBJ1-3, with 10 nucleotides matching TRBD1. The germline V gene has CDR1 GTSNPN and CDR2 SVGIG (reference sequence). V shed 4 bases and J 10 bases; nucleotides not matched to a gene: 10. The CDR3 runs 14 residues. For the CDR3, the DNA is TGTGCCTGGACCGGACAGGGGGAAGGAGCTACCATATATTTT. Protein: CAWTGQGEGATIYF.

The CDR3 spells CASSVRIAGDEQYF. The CDR3 DNA reads as TGTGCCAGCAGCGTACGGATAGCGGGAGACGAGCAGTACTTC. The chain couples TRBV9 to TRBJ2-7, with TRBD2 matching over 9 bases. The CDR3 length is 14 residues. Germline assignment: CDR1 SGDLS and CDR2 YYNGEE. V was pared by 1 base and J by 5 bases, with 4 bases of the junction left unmatched. The full variable domain, its missing parts supplied by reference TRBV9 and TRBJ2-7, is DSGVTQTPKHLITATGQRVTLRCSPRSGDLSVYWYQQSLDQGLQFLIQYYNGEERAKGNILERFSAQQFPDLHSELNLSSLELGDSALYFCASSVRIAGDEQYFGPGTRLTVT.

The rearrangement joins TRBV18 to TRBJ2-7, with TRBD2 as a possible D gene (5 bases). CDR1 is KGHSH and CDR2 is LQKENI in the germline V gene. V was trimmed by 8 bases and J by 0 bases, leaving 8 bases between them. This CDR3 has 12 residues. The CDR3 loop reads CASATSSYEQYF. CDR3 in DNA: TGTGCCAGCGCCACTAGCTCCTACGAGCAGTACTTC.

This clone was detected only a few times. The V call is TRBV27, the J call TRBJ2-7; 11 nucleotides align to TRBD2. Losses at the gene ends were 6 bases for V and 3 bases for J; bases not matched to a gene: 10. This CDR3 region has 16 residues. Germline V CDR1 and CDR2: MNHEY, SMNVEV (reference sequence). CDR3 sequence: CASRPIGLAGLYEQYF. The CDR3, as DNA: TGTGCCAGCAGACCCATTGGACTAGCGGGCCTCTACGAGCAGTACTTC.

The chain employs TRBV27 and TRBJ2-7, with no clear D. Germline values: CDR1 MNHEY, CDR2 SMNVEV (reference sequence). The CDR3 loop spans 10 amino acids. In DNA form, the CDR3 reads TGTGGGCCAGACCCTAGGGAGCAGTACTTC. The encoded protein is CGPDPREQYF.

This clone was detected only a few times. CDR3 DNA sequence: TGTGCCAGCAGCTTGGGGTTACACAATCAGCCCCAGCATTTT. Protein: CASSLGLHNQPQHF. V and J are TRBV5-6 and TRBJ1-5; D uncertain. The CDR3 is 14 residues long. The ends were cut back, 0 bases at V and 3 bases at J, with 7 bases in the middle. Germline CDR1 is SGHDT and CDR2 is YYEEEE.

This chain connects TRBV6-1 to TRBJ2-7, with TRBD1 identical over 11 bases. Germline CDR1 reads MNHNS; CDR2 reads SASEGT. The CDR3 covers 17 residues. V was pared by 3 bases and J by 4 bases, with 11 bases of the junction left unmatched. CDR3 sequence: CASSDLPGQGARYEQYF. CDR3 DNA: TGTGCCAGCAGTGACCTGCCCGGACAGGGGGCGCGGTACGAGCAGTACTTC.

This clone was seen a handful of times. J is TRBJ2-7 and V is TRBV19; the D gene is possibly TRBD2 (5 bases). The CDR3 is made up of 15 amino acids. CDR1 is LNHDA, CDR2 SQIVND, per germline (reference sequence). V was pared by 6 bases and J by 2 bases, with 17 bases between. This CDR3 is CASRDPRTATYEQYF. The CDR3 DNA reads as TGTGCCAGTAGAGACCCCAGGACTGCTACCTACGAGCAGTACTTC.

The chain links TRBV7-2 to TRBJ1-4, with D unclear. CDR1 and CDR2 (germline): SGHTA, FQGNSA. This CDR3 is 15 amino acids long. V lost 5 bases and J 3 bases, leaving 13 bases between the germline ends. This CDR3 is CASSLKRAPNEKLFF. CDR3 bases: TGTGCCAGCAGCCTTAAGAGGGCCCCTAATGAAAAACTGTTTTTT. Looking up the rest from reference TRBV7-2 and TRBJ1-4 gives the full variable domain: GAGVSQSPSNKVTEKGKDVELRCDPISGHTALYWYRQSLGQGLEFLIYFQGNSAPDKSGLPSDRFSAERTGGSVSTLTIQRTQQEDSAVYLCASSLKRAPNEKLFFGSGTQLSVL.

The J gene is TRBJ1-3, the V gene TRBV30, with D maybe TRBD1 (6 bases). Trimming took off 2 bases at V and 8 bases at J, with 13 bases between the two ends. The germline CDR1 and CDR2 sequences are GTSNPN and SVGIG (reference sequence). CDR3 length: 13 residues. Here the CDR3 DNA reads TGTGCCTGGAGTTCAACAGGGACGCACACCATATATTTT. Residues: CAWSSTGTHTIYF. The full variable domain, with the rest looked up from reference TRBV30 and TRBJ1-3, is SQTIHQWPATLVQPVGSPLSLECTVEGTSNPNLYWYRQAAGRGLQLLFYSVGIGQISSEVPQNLSASRPQDRQFILSSKKLLLSDSGFYLCAWSSTGTHTIYFGEGSWLTVV.

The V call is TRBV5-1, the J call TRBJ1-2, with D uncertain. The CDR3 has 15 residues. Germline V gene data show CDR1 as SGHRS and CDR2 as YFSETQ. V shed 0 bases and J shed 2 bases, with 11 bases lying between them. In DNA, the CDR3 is TGCGCCAGCAGCTTGGCCTCGGCAGCGAACTATGGCTACACCTTC. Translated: CASSLASAANYGYTF.

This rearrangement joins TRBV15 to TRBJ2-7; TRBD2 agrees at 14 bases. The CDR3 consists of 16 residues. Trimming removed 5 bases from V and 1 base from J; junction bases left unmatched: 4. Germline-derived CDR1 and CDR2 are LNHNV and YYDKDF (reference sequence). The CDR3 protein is CATSGGLAGVSYEQYF. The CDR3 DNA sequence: TGTGCCACCAGCGGGGGACTAGCGGGAGTTTCCTACGAGCAGTACTTC.

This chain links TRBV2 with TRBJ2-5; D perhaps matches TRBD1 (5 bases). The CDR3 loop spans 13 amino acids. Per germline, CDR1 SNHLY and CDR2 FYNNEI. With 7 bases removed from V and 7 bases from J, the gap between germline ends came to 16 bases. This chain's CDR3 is CASIGHGSGTQYF. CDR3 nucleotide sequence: TGTGCCAGCATAGGACATGGAAGTGGGACCCAGTACTTC. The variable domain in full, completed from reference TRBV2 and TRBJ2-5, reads EPEVTQTPSHQVTQMGQEVILRCVPISNHLYFYWYRQILGQKVEFLVSFYNNEISEKSEIFDDQFSVERPDGSNFTLKIRSTKLEDSAMYFCASIGHGSGTQYFGPGTRLLVL.

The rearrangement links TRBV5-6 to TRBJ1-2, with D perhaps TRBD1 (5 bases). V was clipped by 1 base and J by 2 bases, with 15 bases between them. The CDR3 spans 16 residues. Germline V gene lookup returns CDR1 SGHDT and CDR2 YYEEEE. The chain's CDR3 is CASSLNRGRSNYGYTF. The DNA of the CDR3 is TGTGCCAGCAGCTTGAATAGGGGCAGGTCGAACTATGGCTACACCTTC.

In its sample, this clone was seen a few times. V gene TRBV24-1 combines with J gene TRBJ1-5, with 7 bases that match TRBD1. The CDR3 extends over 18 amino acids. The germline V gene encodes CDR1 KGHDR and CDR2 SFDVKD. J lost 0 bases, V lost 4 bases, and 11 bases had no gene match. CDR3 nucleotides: TGTGCCACCAGTGACCGACCTCGGACAGGCAATAGCAATCAGCCCCAGCATTTT. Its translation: CATSDRPRTGNSNQPQHF.

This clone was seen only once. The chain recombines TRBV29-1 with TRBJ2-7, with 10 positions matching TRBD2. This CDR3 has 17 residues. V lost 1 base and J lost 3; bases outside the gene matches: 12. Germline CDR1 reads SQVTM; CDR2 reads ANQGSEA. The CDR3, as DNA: TGCAGCGTTGAAGGGGCCCGCGGGACTAGCGTTAGCTACGAGCAGTACTTC. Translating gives CSVEGARGTSVSYEQYF.

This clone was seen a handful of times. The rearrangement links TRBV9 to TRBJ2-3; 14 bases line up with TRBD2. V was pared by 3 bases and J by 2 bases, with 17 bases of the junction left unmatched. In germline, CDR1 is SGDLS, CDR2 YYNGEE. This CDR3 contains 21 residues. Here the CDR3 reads CASSATGTSGSVGATTDTQYF. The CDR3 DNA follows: TGTGCCAGCAGCGCCACCGGGACTAGCGGGAGTGTGGGGGCGACCACAGATACGCAGTATTTT.

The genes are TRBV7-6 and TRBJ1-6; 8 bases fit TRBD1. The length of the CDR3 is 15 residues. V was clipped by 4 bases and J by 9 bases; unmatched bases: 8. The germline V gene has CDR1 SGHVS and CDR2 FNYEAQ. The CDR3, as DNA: TGTGCCAGCAGCTCTGGACAGGGTGATGGTTCACCCCTCCACTTT. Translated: CASSSGQGDGSPLHF. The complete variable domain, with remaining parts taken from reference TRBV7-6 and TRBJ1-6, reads GAGVSQSPRYKVTKRGQDVALRCDPISGHVSLYWYRQALGQGPEFLTYFNYEAQQDKSGLPNDRFSAERPEGSISTLTIQRTEQRDSAMYRCASSSGQGDGSPLHFGNGTRLTVT.

Written as DNA, the CDR3 is TGTGCCAGCACCTGGGGGGGGGCTTACAATGAGCAGTTCTTC. It yields the protein CASTWGGAYNEQFF. The J gene is TRBJ2-1, the V gene TRBV27, with D possibly matching TRBD2 (7 bases). CDR1 is MNHEY and CDR2 is SMNVEV in the germline V gene (reference sequence). CDR3 length: 14 residues. V lost 7 bases, J lost 4 bases, and 14 bases lay in between.

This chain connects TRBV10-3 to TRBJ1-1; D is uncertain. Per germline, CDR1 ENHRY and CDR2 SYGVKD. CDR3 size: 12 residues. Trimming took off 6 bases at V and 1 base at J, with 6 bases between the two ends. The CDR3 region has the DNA TGTGCCATCAGACAGCAGAACACTGAAGCTTTCTTT. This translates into CAIRQQNTEAFF.

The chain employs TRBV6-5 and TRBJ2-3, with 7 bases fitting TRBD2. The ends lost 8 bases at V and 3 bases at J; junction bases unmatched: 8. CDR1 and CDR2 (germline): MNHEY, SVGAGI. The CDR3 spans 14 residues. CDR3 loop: CASVREVRTDTQYF. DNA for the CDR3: TGTGCCAGCGTACGGGAGGTCAGAACAGATACGCAGTATTTT.

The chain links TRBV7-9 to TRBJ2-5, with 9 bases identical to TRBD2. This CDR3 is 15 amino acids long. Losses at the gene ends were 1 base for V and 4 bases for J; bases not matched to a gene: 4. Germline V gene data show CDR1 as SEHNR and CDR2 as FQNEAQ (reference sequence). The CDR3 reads CASSLGGLARETQYF. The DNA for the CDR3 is TGTGCCAGCAGCTTAGGGGGACTAGCAAGAGAGACCCAGTACTTC.

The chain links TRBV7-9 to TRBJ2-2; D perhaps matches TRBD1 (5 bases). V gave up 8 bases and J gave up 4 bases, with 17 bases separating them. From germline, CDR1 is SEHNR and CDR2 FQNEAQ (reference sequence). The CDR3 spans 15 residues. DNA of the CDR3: TGTGCCAGCGGAACTCAGGGATTCCCCACCGGGGAGCTGTTTTTT. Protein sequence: CASGTQGFPTGELFF.

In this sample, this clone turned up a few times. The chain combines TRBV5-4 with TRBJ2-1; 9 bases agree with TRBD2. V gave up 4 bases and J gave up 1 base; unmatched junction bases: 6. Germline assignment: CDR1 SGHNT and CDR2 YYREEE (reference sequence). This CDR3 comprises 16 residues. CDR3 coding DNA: TGTGCCAGCAGCCGGGGCCTAGCGGGATCCTACAATGAGCAGTTCTTC. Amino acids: CASSRGLAGSYNEQFF.

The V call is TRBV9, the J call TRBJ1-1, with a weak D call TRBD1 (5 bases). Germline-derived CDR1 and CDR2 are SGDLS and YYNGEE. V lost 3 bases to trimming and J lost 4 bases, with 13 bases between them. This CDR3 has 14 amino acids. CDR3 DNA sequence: TGTGCCAGCAGCGCGGGACTTAGAACCACTGAAGCTTTCTTT. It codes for CASSAGLRTTEAFF.

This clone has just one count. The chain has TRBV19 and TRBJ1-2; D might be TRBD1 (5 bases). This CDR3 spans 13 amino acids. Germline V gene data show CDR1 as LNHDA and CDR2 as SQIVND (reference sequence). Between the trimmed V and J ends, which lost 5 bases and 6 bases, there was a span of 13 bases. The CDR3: CASSVGGKDGYTF. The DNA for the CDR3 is TGTGCCAGTAGTGTGGGGGGGAAGGATGGCTACACCTTC.

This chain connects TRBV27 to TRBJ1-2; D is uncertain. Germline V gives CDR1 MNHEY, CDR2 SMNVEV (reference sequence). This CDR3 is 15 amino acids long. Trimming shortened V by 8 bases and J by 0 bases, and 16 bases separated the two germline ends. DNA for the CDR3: TGTGCCAGCCGTACTTCTTGGAGCGCTAACTATGGCTACACCTTC. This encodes CASRTSWSANYGYTF.

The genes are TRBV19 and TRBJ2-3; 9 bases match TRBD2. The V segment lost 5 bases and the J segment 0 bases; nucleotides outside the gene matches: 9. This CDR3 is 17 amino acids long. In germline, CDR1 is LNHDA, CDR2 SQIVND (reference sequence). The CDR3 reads CASSRSSGVPSTDTQYF. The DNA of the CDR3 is TGTGCCAGTAGTCGGTCTAGCGGGGTACCTAGCACAGATACGCAGTATTTT.